Shown below are 15 T cell receptor beta chains from a single sample sequenced in a study of blood T cell repertoires in COVID-19. The assay was immunoSEQ multiplex PCR, and TCRdb's table has in-frame clones only and misses some. The repertoire consists of some 330,000 clones, with roughly 90% occurring once and the leading ten covering approximately 17%. The sequenced sample consisted of PBMCs or T cells enriched from blood (not recorded which). These receptors all stem from a woman in her thirties who had recovered from COVID-19.

V is TRBV28 and J is TRBJ1-2; D is ambiguous. Germline loops: CDR1 MDHEN, CDR2 SYDVKM. The ends were cut back, 4 bases at V and 6 bases at J, with 12 bases in the middle. There are 13 residues in the CDR3. CDR3: CASSWTPRDGYTF. CDR3 sequence (DNA): TGTGCCAGCAGTTGGACTCCCCGCGATGGCTACACCTTC.

In its sample, this clone was seen once. The chain recombines TRBV10-3 with TRBJ2-7, with a possible D match to TRBD1 (5 bases). This CDR3 has 12 residues. CDR1 and CDR2 from the germline V gene are ENHRY and SYGVKD. Trimming took off 5 bases at V and 5 bases at J, with 10 bases between the two ends. Written as DNA, the CDR3 is TGTGCCATCAGTCGCCAGGGCCACGAGCAGTACTTC. Protein product: CAISRQGHEQYF.

The V call is TRBV19, the J call TRBJ1-2; possibly TRBD1 for D (6 bases). The CDR3 totals 17 residues. Trimming pared 7 bases from V and 8 bases from J, leaving 29 bases between. Germline CDR1 LNHDA, CDR2 SQIVND (reference sequence). The CDR3 DNA follows: TGTGCCAGTAACCCATCTCAGGGGATTCCCACCGTCATAGGCTACACCTTC. It encodes CASNPSQGIPTVIGYTF.

The rearrangement joins TRBV9 to TRBJ1-1, with D perhaps matching TRBD1 (6 bases). With 3 bases removed from V and 3 bases from J, the gap between germline ends came to 18 bases. The CDR3 is 16 residues long. Per the germline V gene, CDR1 is SGDLS and CDR2 is YYNGEE. The CDR3: CASSATWDTLYTEAFF. For the CDR3, the DNA is TGTGCCAGCAGCGCCACCTGGGACACTCTGTACACTGAAGCTTTCTTT.

The rearrangement joins TRBV4-2 to TRBJ1-2, with 7 positions matching TRBD1. CDR1 is LGHNA and CDR2 is YNFKEQ in the germline V gene. This CDR3 contains 15 residues. V lost 2 bases, J lost 8 bases, and 11 bases stayed unmatched. Written as DNA, the CDR3 is TGTGCCAGCAGCCAAAATAACGACAGGGTGTGGGGCTACACCTTC. Translated: CASSQNNDRVWGYTF.

The V and J genes are TRBV11-3 and TRBJ1-1, with D perhaps matching TRBD1 (5 bases). CDR3 length equals 16 residues. CDR1 and CDR2 (germline): SGHNT, YENEEA. Trimming cost V 5 bases and J 5 bases, with 21 bases left between them. CDR3: CASSQGGGGGDTEAFF. In DNA, the CDR3 is TGTGCCAGCAGCCAAGGAGGTGGGGGGGGAGATACTGAAGCTTTCTTT.

The gene calls are TRBV19 and TRBJ1-5; D uncertain. The CDR3 length is 14 residues. Germline V gives CDR1 LNHDA, CDR2 SQIVND (reference sequence). V gave up 7 bases and J gave up 5 bases, with 15 bases separating them. CDR3 nucleotide sequence: TGTGCCAGTATTCCAACCGGAGGGTATCAGCCCCAGCATTTT. Translation gives CASIPTGGYQPQHF. Variable domain in full (rest from reference TRBV19 and TRBJ1-5): DGGITQSPKYLFRKEGQNVTLSCEQNLNHDAMYWYRQDPGQGLRLIYYSQIVNDFQKGDIAEGYSVSREKKESFPLTVTSAQKNPTAFYLCASIPTGGYQPQHFGDGTRLSIL.

The chain employs TRBV7-9 and TRBJ1-1, with D possibly matching TRBD1 (6 bases). This CDR3 spans 16 amino acids. V dropped 4 bases and J dropped 0 bases, with 15 bases sitting between them. Per the germline V gene, CDR1 is SEHNR and CDR2 is FQNEAQ (reference sequence). The CDR3 nucleotides read TGTGCCAGCAGCTACGACTGGGGACAAATGAACACTGAAGCTTTCTTT. It translates to CASSYDWGQMNTEAFF.

The CDR3 spells CAWTYSGGPYNEQFF. The CDR3 DNA sequence: TGTGCCTGGACCTATAGCGGGGGCCCGTACAATGAGCAGTTCTTC. This chain links TRBV30 with TRBJ2-1, with TRBD2 matching over 9 bases. Germline lookup yields CDR1 GTSNPN and CDR2 SVGIG (reference sequence). V trimming: 4 bases; J trimming: 4 bases; junction bases outside the gene matches: 8. This CDR3 spans 15 amino acids.

This clone was detected only once. The rearrangement joins TRBV2 to TRBJ1-1, with 7 bases fitting TRBD1. The CDR3 runs 15 residues. Unmatched junction bases numbered 8, after V lost 6 bases and J lost 1 base. Germline values: CDR1 SNHLY, CDR2 FYNNEI. DNA of the CDR3: TGTGCCAGCAGCCGTAGGGGGCGAGGGAACACTGAAGCTTTCTTT. Translated, it gives CASSRRGRGNTEAFF.

The chain links TRBV18 to TRBJ2-6; possibly TRBD2 for D (5 bases). Trimming took 1 base from V and 0 from J, leaving 10 bases between them. Looked up from germline, CDR1 is KGHSH and CDR2 is LQKENI. This CDR3 is 17 amino acids long. CDR3 sequence (DNA): TGTGCCAGCTCACCACGAGGGCCCAGCTCTGGGGCCAACGTCCTGACTTTC. Encoded protein: CASSPRGPSSGANVLTF.

This rearrangement joins TRBV7-2 to TRBJ1-2; unclear D gene. Trimming shortened V by 3 bases and J by 0 bases, and 11 bases separated the two germline ends. Germline V CDR1 and CDR2: SGHTA, FQGNSA. CDR3 size: 15 residues. The DNA for the CDR3 is TGTGCCAGCAGCTTCGGGAGGAGTCCTAACTATGGCTACACCTTC. This encodes CASSFGRSPNYGYTF. The variable domain in full, with the rest retrieved from reference TRBV7-2 and TRBJ1-2, is GAGVSQSPSNKVTEKGKDVELRCDPISGHTALYWYRQSLGQGLEFLIYFQGNSAPDKSGLPSDRFSAERTGGSVSTLTIQRTQQEDSAVYLCASSFGRSPNYGYTFGSGTRLTVV.

This rearrangement joins TRBV6-6 to TRBJ2-3; 7 bases are shared with TRBD2. With 1 base clipped from V and 5 bases from J, the junction kept 6 bases outside the gene matches. The CDR3 loop spans 15 amino acids. Germline assignment: CDR1 MNHNY and CDR2 SVGAGI (reference sequence). CDR3 nucleotide sequence: TGTGCCAGCAGTTACTTGCGGGAGAGGGTAGATACGCAGTATTTT. Protein sequence: CASSYLRERVDTQYF.

The chain combines TRBV28 with TRBJ1-5, with D possibly TRBD1 on 5 matching bases. Germline CDR1 MDHEN, CDR2 SYDVKM. V was cut by 7 bases and J by 0 bases, with 10 bases left in between. This CDR3 comprises 14 residues. The CDR3 here is CASNDRDSNQPQHF. CDR3 DNA: TGTGCCAGCAACGACAGAGATAGCAATCAGCCCCAGCATTTT.

This chain links TRBV18 with TRBJ1-6; 9 bases line up with TRBD1. J was trimmed by 7 bases and V by 3 bases; bases with no gene match: 10. The CDR3 is 17 residues long. Germline CDR1 reads KGHSH; CDR2 reads LQKENI. DNA for the CDR3: TGTGCCAGCTCACCTCAATACTTTGGACAGGGGAATTCACCCCTCCACTTT. It translates to CASSPQYFGQGNSPLHF.